The clone carrying this TCR beta chain has at least ten counts. This sample was included in a study of regulatory T cells in long-lasting Graves disease. Assembly of TCR beta libraries relied on iRepertoire HTBI primers together with Arm-PCR of CDR3 regions. One entry per CDR3 protein, called by TCRdb with MiXCR from the multiplex PCR reads. The table includes some 460,000 distinct CDR3 sequences, around 16% detected once. V lost 4 bases to trimming and J lost 1 base; unmatched junction nucleotides: 10. The CDR3 is 17 amino acids. Germline assignment: CDR1 LGHDT and CDR2 YNNKEL (reference sequence). As to time point: newly diagnosed GD, antithyroid drugs for less than 3 months. Preparation of the TCR library used RNA extracted from PBMCs. These data also featured in a second study, about T cells in Graves' hyperthyroidism and ophthalmopathy. Turning to that study: Patients with uncontrolled infections, other autoimmune diseases, pregnancy or lactation were excluded. Using the HTBI primer set, a first-round RT-PCR was run on the TCR CDR3. The model anticipated ophthalmopathy a median 6.5 months pre-onset.

V gene TRBV3-1 combines with J gene TRBJ2-3; 8 nucleotides agree with TRBD1. The receptor was derived from a man aged 35 to 55 with Graves disease. The material was peripheral blood mononuclear cells (PBMCs), obtained at new diagnosis, from a patient treated with antithyroid drugs. CDR3 loop: CASSPDWDRWGTDTQYF. CDR3 DNA sequence: TGTGCCAGCAGCCCAGACTGGGACAGGTGGGGCACAGATACGCAGTATTTT.